This record covers a single TCR beta chain. The target antigen is unknown. Assay: immunoSEQ multiplex PCR; the TCRdb copy retains only in-frame clones and omits some. This table has approximately 140,000 clones, roughly 92% appearing once. The source of the sample is a study of T cell responses to AZD1222 COVID-19 vaccine. Study results and limitations: Baseline seropositivity occurred in only a handful of AZD1222 recipients. Mostly white British, mostly female donors; authors suggested clonal diversity may be underestimated.

The sequenced sample was peripheral blood, obtained on day 0 of AZD1222 vaccination. This receptor was identified in an adult in good health.

The CDR3 sequence: CASSLGGRPDTQYF. DNA of the CDR3: TGTGCCAGCAGCTTGGGAGGGAGACCAGATACGCAGTATTTT. The genes are TRBV5-4 and TRBJ2-3; a possible D gene is TRBD2 (5 bases). The CDR3 runs to 14 residues. The ends were cut back, 0 bases at V and 4 bases at J, with 9 bases in the middle. Germline CDR1 is SGHNT and CDR2 is YYREEE (reference sequence).